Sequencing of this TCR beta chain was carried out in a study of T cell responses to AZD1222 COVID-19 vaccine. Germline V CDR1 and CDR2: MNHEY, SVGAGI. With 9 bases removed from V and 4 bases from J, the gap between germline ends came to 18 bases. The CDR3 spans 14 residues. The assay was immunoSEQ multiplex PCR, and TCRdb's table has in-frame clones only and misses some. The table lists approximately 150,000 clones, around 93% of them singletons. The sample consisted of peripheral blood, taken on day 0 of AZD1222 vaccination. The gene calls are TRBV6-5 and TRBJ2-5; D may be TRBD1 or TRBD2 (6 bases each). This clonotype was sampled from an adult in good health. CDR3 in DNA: TGTGCCAGTTCAAAGGGGGGCCGGGGAGAGACCCAGTACTTC. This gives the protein CASSKGGRGETQYF.